Below, one TCR beta chain is given with its context. Its matching antigen is unknown. CDR1 is GTSNPN, CDR2 SVGIG, per germline (reference sequence). The CDR3 is 14 amino acids. V was pared by 4 bases and J by 9 bases, with 18 bases between. This specimen comes from a study of T cell responses to AZD1222 COVID-19 vaccine. Measured with immunoSEQ multiplex PCR; TCRdb has only the in-frame clones, and not every one. Among 150,000 to 200,000 clones listed, about 91% were seen once. Study observations and caveats: AZD1222 recipients seropositive at baseline numbered only five to seven. An increase in Spike-specific TCR breadth and depth was observed after two AZD1222 doses. The CD4 TCRs associated with vaccination extended across spike and predominated at 160-218 and 743-854. White British ancestry dominated among donors, who included more females, and clonal diversity was possibly underestimated.

This receptor was obtained from an adult in good health. The source material was peripheral blood, sampled on day 0 of AZD1222 vaccination. The gene calls are TRBV30 and TRBJ2-2; D remains ambiguous. CDR3 coding DNA: TGTGCCTGGAAGGGATCACCCCCCATACGGGAGCTGTTTTTT. This translates into CAWKGSPPIRELFF.